Listed below are T cell receptor beta chains from one sample, sequenced in a study of CD8 T cells in ankylosing spondylitis. TCRdb re-called the 5' RACE reads with MiXCR, one entry per CDR3 protein. The sample contains hundreds of thousands of distinct CDR3 sequences, roughly a quarter of which appear only once. Sequences were obtained from blood, either unsorted or a sorted T cell fraction (not recorded which). The receptors were sampled from a male donor with ankylosing spondylitis. Both conserved end residues are part of each CDR3. Fields, in order: V gene, J gene, clone size, D gene, CDR3 protein, CDR3 DNA. D genes are given only for firm matches. Clone size is given for some rows only: seen once, a few or many times, or a class if the clone is expanded.

>TRBV10-3|TRBJ1-5|few|.
CAISEVAGSAQHF
TGTGCCATCAGTGAGGTTGCGGGGTCGGCCCAGCATTTT
>TRBV12-3/TRBV12-4|TRBJ2-1|.|.
CASSSPGADEQFF
TGTGCCAGCAGTTCCCCGGGAGCAGATGAGCAGTTCTTC
>TRBV6-5|TRBJ2-6|once|.
CASSWDAYTGANVLTF
TGTGCCAGCAGTTGGGACGCATACACTGGGGCCAACGTCCTGACTTTC
>TRBV11-2|TRBJ1-2|.|.
CASSQRQGEEGYTF
TGTGCCAGCAGCCAAAGGCAGGGTGAGGAAGGCTACACCTTC
>TRBV20-1|TRBJ2-1|few|.
CSVGGEGYNEQFF
TGCAGTGTGGGCGGGGAAGGCTACAATGAGCAGTTCTTC
>TRBV5-4|TRBJ1-2|.|TRBD1
CASSGTDYGYTF
TGTGCCAGCAGCGGGACAGACTATGGCTACACCTTC
>TRBV20-1|TRBJ2-3|few|TRBD2
CSADPVLAEGTDTQYF
TGCAGTGCTGATCCGGTACTAGCGGAGGGGACAGATACGCAGTATTTT
>TRBV6-5|TRBJ2-4|.|.
CASSYGGPVGAKNIQYF
TGTGCCAGCAGTTACGGGGGTCCCGTCGGGGCCAAAAACATTCAGTACTTC
>TRBV12-3/TRBV12-4|TRBJ2-2|.|TRBD1
CASTDRENTGELFF
TGTGCCAGCACCGACAGGGAGAACACCGGGGAGCTGTTTTTT
>TRBV6-1|TRBJ1-5|.|.
CAIRDNGNQPQHF
TGTGCCATCCGGGATAATGGCAATCAGCCCCAGCATTTT
>TRBV27|TRBJ1-3|.|.
CASKFRGSSGNTIYF
TGTGCCAGCAAGTTCAGGGGATCCTCTGGAAACACCATATATTTT
>TRBV4-1|TRBJ1-5|.|.
CASSQESNNQPQHF
TGCGCCAGCAGCCAAGAGTCAAACAATCAGCCCCAGCATTTT
>TRBV15|TRBJ1-1|few|.
CATSRGRIKVMNTEAFF
TGTGCCACCAGCAGAGGCCGGATTAAGGTTATGAACACTGAAGCTTTCTTT
>TRBV20-1|TRBJ2-1|many|TRBD1
CSARDTGGPIPPYEQFF
TGCAGTGCTAGAGATACAGGGGGCCCTATCCCACCCTATGAGCAGTTCTTC
>TRBV20-1|TRBJ2-5|many|.
CMTEQETQYF
TGCATGACGGAACAAGAGACCCAGTACTTC
>TRBV7-8|TRBJ1-1|few|.
CASSLQTRTEAFF
TGTGCCAGCAGCTTACAGACCCGCACTGAAGCTTTCTTT
>TRBV11-2|TRBJ2-3|.|.
CASSLAHYGTDTQYF
TGTGCCAGCAGCTTAGCCCATTATGGCACAGATACGCAGTATTTT
>TRBV5-1|TRBJ2-1|.|TRBD1
CASSSGTGGNDEQFF
TGCGCCAGCAGCTCCGGGACAGGGGGCAACGATGAGCAGTTCTTC
>TRBV5-1|TRBJ2-3|.|.
CASSLDGRPDTDTQYF
TGCGCCAGCAGCCTCGATGGACGGCCAGACACAGATACGCAGTATTTT
>TRBV20-1|TRBJ2-5|.|TRBD1
CSAEGQQETQYF
TGCAGTGCTGAGGGACAGCAAGAGACCCAGTACTTC
>TRBV7-2|TRBJ2-2|few|.
CASSLGMGRPGELFF
TGTGCCAGCAGCTTAGGGATGGGGAGGCCCGGGGAGCTGTTTTTT
>TRBV12-3/TRBV12-4|TRBJ2-1|few|TRBD2
CASSLATSGRGNEQFF
TGTGCCAGCAGTTTAGCTACTAGCGGGAGGGGGAATGAGCAGTTCTTC
>TRBV29-1|TRBJ1-1|.|.
CSVANRGGVYTEAFF
TGCAGCGTTGCAAATAGAGGGGGTGTGTACACTGAAGCTTTCTTT
>TRBV5-1|TRBJ2-1|few|TRBD2
CASSLLALAGDLYNEQFF
TGCGCCAGCAGCTTGTTAGCCCTAGCGGGAGATCTATACAATGAGCAGTTCTTC
>TRBV12-3/TRBV12-4|TRBJ1-6|.|.
CASSRLNSPLHF
TGTGCCAGCAGCCGACTTAATTCACCCCTCCACTTT
>TRBV29-1|TRBJ1-5|many|.
CSVLGLGDGQPQHF
TGCAGCGTTTTAGGCCTAGGGGACGGTCAGCCCCAGCATTTT
>TRBV3-1|TRBJ1-3|.|.
CASSPAVSGNTIYF
TGTGCCAGCAGCCCGGCAGTCTCTGGAAACACCATATATTTT
>TRBV20-1|TRBJ2-4|.|.
CSARDNVSPEYF
TGCAGTGCTAGAGACAACGTCTCTCCAGAGTACTTC
>TRBV5-1|TRBJ2-3|.|.
CASSLSSELVDTQYF
TGCGCCAGCAGCTTGTCGTCAGAGCTGGTCGATACGCAGTATTTT
>TRBV18|TRBJ1-6|many|.
CASSGDTNNSPLHF
TGTGCCAGCTCTGGGGACACGAATAATTCACCCCTCCACTTT
>TRBV7-8|TRBJ2-5|.|TRBD1
CASSPKTGIGETQYF
TGTGCCAGCAGCCCTAAGACAGGGATCGGAGAGACCCAGTACTTC
>TRBV5-1|TRBJ2-5|few|TRBD2
CASSLVRSGSFAGETQYF
TGCGCCAGCAGCTTGGTTCGGAGCGGGAGCTTCGCTGGAGAGACCCAGTACTTC
>TRBV28|TRBJ2-3|.|TRBD2
CASSYEAGGTDTQYF
TGTGCCAGCAGTTACGAGGCGGGAGGGACAGATACGCAGTATTTT
>TRBV24-1|TRBJ2-1|.|TRBD1
CATSSGTGGNEQFF
TGTGCCACCAGTTCCGGGACAGGAGGCAATGAGCAGTTCTTC
>TRBV27|TRBJ2-5|many|.
CASSSTGLQETQYF
TGTGCCAGCAGCAGCACAGGGCTCCAAGAGACCCAGTACTTC
>TRBV7-2|TRBJ2-1|few|.
CASSLGSPYEQFF
TGTGCCAGCAGCTTGGGGTCCCCTTATGAGCAGTTCTTC
>TRBV9|TRBJ2-1|.|.
CASSVLTGLDNEQFF
TGTGCCAGCAGCGTCCTAACAGGGCTGGACAATGAGCAGTTCTTC
>TRBV29-1|TRBJ2-1|many|.
CSVEETGNEQFF
TGCAGCGTTGAAGAAACGGGAAATGAGCAGTTCTTC
>TRBV24-1|TRBJ2-5|.|TRBD1
CATSAFGGTEQETQYF
TGTGCCACCAGTGCCTTCGGTGGGACAGAGCAAGAGACCCAGTACTTC
>TRBV12-3/TRBV12-4|TRBJ2-3|.|.
CASTRGSTDTQYF
TGTGCCAGCACCCGTGGATCCACAGATACGCAGTATTTT
>TRBV6-1|TRBJ2-7|few|TRBD1
CASSFGGGQGAGEQYF
TGTGCCAGCTCCTTTGGAGGGGGACAGGGGGCAGGTGAGCAGTACTTC